This T cell receptor beta chain was profiled in a study of blood T cell repertoires in COVID-19 (dated by TCRdb to about 2020). The study in broad terms: Collaborator samples came from the United States, Italy and Spain and covered acute and convalescent phases of COVID-19. The sample metadata nearly always contained a de-identified subject ID, COVID-19 status, age in years and sex. Samples came from the ongoing ImmuneRACE study (first 160 participants) plus 1,254 subjects from 6 global collaborators. The repertoires were released in a freely available public database intended as a resource for research on the immune response to SARS-CoV-2. The dataset comprised deeply sampled blood TCRbeta repertoires from subjects exposed to, actively infected with, or recovered from COVID-19. Where HLA class I and class II types were available, the types were taken from metadata supplied by the sample provider, not from assay-based typing. The prospective study material was composed of cDNA or gDNA derived from T cells, B-cell-depleted T cells, or PBMCs. General conclusions and limits of the study: Clinical and demographic metadata were provided uncurated, with the amount varying by source and participant.

Collaborating institutions collected whole blood in K2EDTA tubes following their own protocols. Collaborator samples were shipped for TCRbeta analysis as frozen whole blood, isolated PBMCs, or DNA extracted from either sample type. TCRbeta CDR3 regions were amplified from genomic DNA using the immunoSEQ Assay, a bias-controlled multiplex PCR. The study's processing was this. Within the assay, amplification of reference gene primers was used to estimate how many nucleated cells each sample contained. To quantify the absolute abundance of each unique TCRbeta CDR3 rearrangement, sequence reads were collapsed and filtered. For each sample, productive Simpson clonality was calculated as the square root of Simpson's diversity index across productive rearrangements. TCRdb limited this immuneACCESS table to in-frame rearrangements with V and J called. A share of clones is missing; checked studies link under half to unresolved V genes, and the rest is unexplained. V, J and clone size are taken as reported in that table, and D and trimming were inferred from the DNA itself. The sample contains approximately 120,000 clones, approximately 80% of them found a single time. The ten largest clones represent under 45% of the sample.

The CDR3 runs 14 amino acids, cysteine and phenylalanine included. Solely the CDR3 DNA is kept, with 42 bases framed from the first base. CDR1 and CDR2, per the germline V gene, are MNHEY and SVGAGI. V ends up 6 bases short and J 6 bases short, with an unmatched junction base count of 8. About this clone: Its antigen target is currently unknown. No base qualities exist here, and no much larger clone lies one base off it.

The clonotype comes from a man in his forties with active or convalescent COVID-19. Sample: peripheral blood. The chain is encoded by TRBV6-5 joined to TRBJ2-7; 10 central nucleotides agree with TRBD1. DNA sequence: TGTGCCAGCAGGATAGGACAGGGGGATCTCGAGCAGTACTTC. Translated, this is CASRIGQGDLEQYF.